The 5 T cell receptor beta chains presented below share a single source sample, sequenced in a study of CD8 T cells in Susac syndrome. A quantity of roughly 0.5 to 1 ug RNA underwent reverse transcription using random hexamers. TCRdb called the immunoSEQ multiplex PCR reads again in MiXCR, with one record for every CDR3 protein. The sample contains around 170,000 distinct CDR3 sequences, more than 90% of which appear only once. Material for sequencing was CD4+ T cells from PBMCs. All receptors derive from a human donor with Susac syndrome.

The rearrangement links TRBV7-3 to TRBJ1-6, with a weak D call TRBD1 (6 bases). V was shortened by 4 bases and J by 10 bases, with 14 bases between the two germline ends. The CDR3 runs to 14 residues. The V gene's germline CDR1 is SGHTA and CDR2 FQGTGA. The CDR3 here is CASSSGTRGSPLHF. CDR3 in DNA: TGTGCCAGCAGCTCCGGGACACGGGGCTCACCCCTCCACTTT.

The chain uses TRBV30 and TRBJ2-1; 13 bases line up with TRBD2. The CDR3 extends over 16 amino acids. Germline loops: CDR1 GTSNPN, CDR2 SVGIG (reference sequence). V lost 2 bases, J lost 4 bases, and 5 bases stayed unmatched. The CDR3 nucleotides are TGTGCCTGGAGTAAGGGACTAGCGGGGAAATACAATGAGCAGTTCTTC. The encoded protein is CAWSKGLAGKYNEQFF.

The chain couples TRBV11-2 to TRBJ2-1, with D perhaps TRBD2 (5 bases). The V end lost 2 bases, the J end lost 7 bases, and 15 bases lay between the germline ends. Germline loops: CDR1 SGHAT, CDR2 FQNNGV. The CDR3 is made up of 15 amino acids. The CDR3 loop reads CASSLQRMIINEQFF. CDR3 bases: TGTGCCAGCAGCTTACAGCGGATGATAATTAATGAGCAGTTCTTC.

This sequence joins TRBV19 and TRBJ2-7, with TRBD2 identical over 14 bases. This CDR3 has 18 residues. V shed 10 bases, J shed 0 bases, and the junction held 14 bases outside the gene matches. Germline V CDR1 and CDR2: LNHDA, SQIVND (reference sequence). The CDR3 nucleotides are TGTGCCACCGCGCCATTCGGACTAGCGGGGGGCAGCTCCTACGAGCAGTACTTC. It specifies CATAPFGLAGGSSYEQYF.

The chain has TRBV20-1 and TRBJ2-7; 7 bases line up with TRBD2. This CDR3 contains 14 residues. With 5 bases clipped from V and 5 bases from J, the junction kept 12 bases outside the gene matches. From germline, CDR1 is DFQATT and CDR2 SNEGSKA (reference sequence). DNA of the CDR3: TGCAGTGCTCGTCTCGGAGGGAGCGGGAACGAGCAGTACTTC. Protein product: CSARLGGSGNEQYF.